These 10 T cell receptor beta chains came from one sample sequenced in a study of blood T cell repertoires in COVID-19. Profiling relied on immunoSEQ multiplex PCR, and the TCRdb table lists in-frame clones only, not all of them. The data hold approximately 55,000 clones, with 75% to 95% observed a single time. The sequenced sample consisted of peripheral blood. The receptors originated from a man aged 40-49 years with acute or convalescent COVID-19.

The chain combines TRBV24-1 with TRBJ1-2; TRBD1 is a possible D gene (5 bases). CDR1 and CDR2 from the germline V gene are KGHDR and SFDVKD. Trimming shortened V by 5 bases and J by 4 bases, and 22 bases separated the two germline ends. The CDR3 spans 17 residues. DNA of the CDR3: TGTGCCACCAGTGCCTTAGCCCGCGGGGGGGGATTCTATGGCTACACCTTC. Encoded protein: CATSALARGGGFYGYTF.

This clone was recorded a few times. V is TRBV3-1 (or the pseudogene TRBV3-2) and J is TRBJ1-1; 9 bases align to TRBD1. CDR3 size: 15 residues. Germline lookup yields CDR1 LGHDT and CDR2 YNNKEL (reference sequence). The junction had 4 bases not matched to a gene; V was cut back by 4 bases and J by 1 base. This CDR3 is CASSPPDRGNTEAFF. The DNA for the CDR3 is TGTGCCAGCAGCCCCCCGGACAGGGGGAACACTGAAGCTTTCTTT.

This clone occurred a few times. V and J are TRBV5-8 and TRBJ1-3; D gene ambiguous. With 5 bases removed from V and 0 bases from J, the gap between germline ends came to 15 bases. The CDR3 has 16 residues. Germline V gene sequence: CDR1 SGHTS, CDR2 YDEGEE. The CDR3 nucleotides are TGTGCCAGCAGGGCGGGCGGGCAACACTCTGGAAACACCATATATTTT. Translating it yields CASRAGGQHSGNTIYF.

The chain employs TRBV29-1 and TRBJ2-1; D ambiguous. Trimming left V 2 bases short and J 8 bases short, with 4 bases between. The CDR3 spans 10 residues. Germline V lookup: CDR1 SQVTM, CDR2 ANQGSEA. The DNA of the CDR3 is TGCAGCGTTGAAAGCGATGAGCAGTTCTTC. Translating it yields CSVESDEQFF.

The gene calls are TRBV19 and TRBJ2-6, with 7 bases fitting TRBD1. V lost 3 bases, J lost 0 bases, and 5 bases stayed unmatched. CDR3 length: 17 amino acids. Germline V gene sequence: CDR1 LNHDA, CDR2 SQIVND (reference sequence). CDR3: CASSIGGQPSGANVLTF. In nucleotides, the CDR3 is TGTGCCAGTAGTATTGGGGGACAGCCCTCTGGGGCCAACGTCCTGACTTTC.

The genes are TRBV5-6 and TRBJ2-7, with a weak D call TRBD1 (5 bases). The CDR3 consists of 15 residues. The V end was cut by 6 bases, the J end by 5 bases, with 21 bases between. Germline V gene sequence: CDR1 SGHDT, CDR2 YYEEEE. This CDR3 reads CASIGRGAPSHEQYF. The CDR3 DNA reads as TGTGCCAGCATTGGGCGTGGGGCCCCCAGCCACGAGCAGTACTTC.

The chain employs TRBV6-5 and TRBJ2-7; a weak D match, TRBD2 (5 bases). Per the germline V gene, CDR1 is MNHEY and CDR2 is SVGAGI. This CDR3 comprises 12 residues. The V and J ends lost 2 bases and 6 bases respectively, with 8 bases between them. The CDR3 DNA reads TGTGCCAGCAGTTACCTCCGGGGCGAGCAGTACTTC. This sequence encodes CASSYLRGEQYF.

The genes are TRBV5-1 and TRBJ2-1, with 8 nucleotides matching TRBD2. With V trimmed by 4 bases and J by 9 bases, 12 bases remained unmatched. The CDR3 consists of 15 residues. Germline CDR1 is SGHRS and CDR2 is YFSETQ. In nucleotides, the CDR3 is TGCGCCAGCAGCCGAGGGAGCGGGGGCCGCAGTGAGCAGTTCTTC. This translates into CASSRGSGGRSEQFF. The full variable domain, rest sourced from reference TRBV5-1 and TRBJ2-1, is KAGVTQTPRYLIKTRGQQVTLSCSPISGHRSVSWYQQTPGQGLQFLFEYFSETQRNKGNFPGRFSGRQFSNSRSEMNVSTLELGDSALYLCASSRGSGGRSEQFFGPGTRLTVL.

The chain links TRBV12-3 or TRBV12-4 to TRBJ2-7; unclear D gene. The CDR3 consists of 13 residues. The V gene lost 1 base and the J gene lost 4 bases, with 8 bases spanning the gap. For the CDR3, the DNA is TGTGCCAGCAGTTTAGTTTCACAATACGAGCAGTACTTC. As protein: CASSLVSQYEQYF.

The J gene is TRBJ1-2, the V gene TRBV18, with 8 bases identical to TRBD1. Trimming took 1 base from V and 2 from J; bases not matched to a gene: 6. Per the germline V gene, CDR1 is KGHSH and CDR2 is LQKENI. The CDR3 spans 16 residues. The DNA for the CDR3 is TGTGCCAGCTCACCACTTATGACAGGGGACAACTATGGCTACACCTTC. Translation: CASSPLMTGDNYGYTF. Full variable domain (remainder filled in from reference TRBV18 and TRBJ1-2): NAGVMQNPRHLVRRRGQEARLRCSPMKGHSHVYWYRQLPEEGLKFMVYLQKENIIDESGMPKERFSAEFPKEGPSILRIQQVVRGDSAAYFCASSPLMTGDNYGYTFGSGTRLTVV.